This TCR beta chain was obtained from a study of cytomegalovirus exposure and HLA in healthy donors. Study-wide results and limits: A few chains linked to CMV were shown in vitro to be specific for CMV antigens. There were several of the most significant clusters that appeared linked to common viral pathogens in a later analysis. Fewer N-insertions (relative to the approximately 670-donor mean) were reportedly seen in an Asian-associated ancestry cluster in a later analysis.

Per germline, CDR1 GTSNPN and CDR2 SVGIG (reference sequence). With 2 bases removed from V and 6 bases from J, the gap between germline ends came to 6 bases. This CDR3 is 11 amino acids long. The study ran its PCR with 60 Vbeta and 13 Jbeta primers. The method was immunoSEQ multiplex PCR; TCRdb's version includes in-frame clones alone and lacks a portion of them. The sample shows roughly 160,000 clones, around 75% of them seen only once. As regards this clone: Its antigen is not known.

Though probably carrying unrecorded immune exposures, donors were nominally healthy at sampling. The gene calls are TRBV30 and TRBJ2-3, with D possibly TRBD2 on 5 matching bases. Sequencing was done on a sample of PBMCs. This TCR came from a male donor in good health and CMV-seronegative. CDR3 loop: CAWSSGDTQYF. Here the CDR3 DNA reads TGTGCCTGGAGTTCGGGGGATACGCAGTATTTT.